This TCR beta chain was sequenced during a study of lymphopenia after photon versus proton radiotherapy. Some clones are missing from TCRdb's copy, which holds only in-frame ones; the method was immunoSEQ multiplex PCR. The data contain around 26,000 clones, around 81% of them seen just once; the ten biggest clones take up under 35%. Study conclusions and caveats: Post-nadir diversity loss with photons came from oligoclonal expansion, particularly CD8+ Temra cells.

With respect to this clone: Its antigen is unidentified.

The CDR3 extends over 14 amino acids. Trimming pared 5 bases from V and 0 bases from J, leaving 11 bases between. Germline CDR1 SGHVS, CDR2 FQNEAQ. The V call is TRBV7-8, the J call TRBJ2-7; D ambiguous. The TCR originated in a man in his forties or fifties with gastric cancer. Sequences were derived from peripheral blood, sampled from a patient treated with photon-based radiotherapy. The CDR3 coding sequence is TGTGCCAGCAGCCTCCTTCGCAGCTCCTACGAGCAGTACGTC. Its protein is CASSLLRSSYEQYV.